This T cell receptor beta chain is drawn from a study of tissue T cells after allogeneic stem cell transplantation. This clone has just a few counts. The CDR3 covers 10 residues. Trimming left V 3 bases short and J 14 bases short, with 8 bases between. Germline V gene sequence: CDR1 DFQATT, CDR2 SNEGSKA (reference sequence). Libraries were prepared by immunoSEQ multiplex PCR; TCRdb keeps only in-frame clonotypes and omits some of them. The sample yields under 50,000 clones, 80% to 95% seen once. The chain joins TRBV20-1 to TRBJ1-6; no reliable D call. The receptor was isolated from a woman aged 35 to 70 who later had graft-versus-host disease after an allogeneic stem cell transplant. The sequences come from blood, collected before transplantation. CDR3 loop: CSASALALHF. For the CDR3, the DNA is TGCAGTGCTAGTGCGCTGGCCCTCCACTTT.